Below, 24 T cell receptor beta chains from the same sample are listed, as sequenced in a study of T cell responses to AZD1222 COVID-19 vaccine. The table came from immunoSEQ multiplex PCR; TCRdb's copy has only in-frame clones and leaves some out. The sample records about 150,000 clones, around 90% being singletons. This specimen consisted of peripheral blood, obtained 28 days after the second AZD1222 dose. The receptors come from an adult who received the AZD1222 COVID-19 vaccine.

The CDR3: CASSLPTAYGSYTF. The DNA for the CDR3 is TGTGCCAGCAGCCTCCCGACAGCCTATGGTAGCTACACCTTC. This chain joins TRBV28 and TRBJ1-2; tentatively, D is TRBD1 (5 bases). CDR3 length equals 14 residues. CDR1 is MDHEN, CDR2 SYDVKM, per germline. V gave up 6 bases and J gave up 9 bases, with 20 bases separating them.

J is TRBJ1-1 and V is TRBV10-3, with D maybe TRBD1 (5 bases). Germline V lookup: CDR1 ENHRY, CDR2 SYGVKD. The CDR3 extends over 13 amino acids. V lost 10 bases and J 1 base, leaving 13 bases between the germline ends. CDR3 loop: CATGRDPNTEAFF. DNA of the CDR3: TGTGCCACAGGAAGGGACCCGAACACTGAAGCTTTCTTT.

V usage is TRBV7-9 and J usage is TRBJ1-1; D is ambiguous. The germline V gene encodes CDR1 SEHNR and CDR2 FQNEAQ (reference sequence). V lost 1 base to trimming and J lost 1 base, with 10 bases between them. CDR3 length: 15 amino acids. The DNA for the CDR3 is TGTGCCAGCAGCTTAGGGGCGGCGGGGAACACTGAAGCTTTCTTT. This translates into CASSLGAAGNTEAFF.

The rearrangement uses TRBV5-3 and TRBJ1-2, with TRBD1 matching over 12 bases. TRBV5-3 is designated an ORF whose function remains uncertain. The V gene end was trimmed by 4 bases and the J gene end by 4 bases; junction bases not matched to a gene: 8. CDR3 size: 16 residues. The CDR3 protein is CARSRGQGACGYGYTF. In nucleotides, the CDR3 is TGTGCCAGAAGCAGGGGACAGGGGGCTTGTGGCTATGGCTACACCTTC.

This clone was counted a single time. The CDR3 region is CASSRGSGGPQETQYF. The CDR3, as DNA: TGTGCCAGCAGCCGTGGGAGCGGGGGGCCACAAGAGACCCAGTACTTC. The chain is built from TRBV3-1 (or the pseudogene TRBV3-2) and TRBJ2-5, with 9 bases matching TRBD2. CDR1 and CDR2 from the germline V gene are LGHDT and YNNKEL (reference sequence). The CDR3 sequence is 16 residues long. J gave up 2 bases and V 4 bases, and 8 bases lay outside the gene matches.

The chain joins TRBV19 to TRBJ1-3; no firm D call. The V gene's germline CDR1 is LNHDA and CDR2 SQIVND (reference sequence). With 5 bases removed from V and 0 bases from J, the gap between germline ends came to 11 bases. The CDR3 covers 15 residues. CDR3 coding DNA: TGTGCCAGTAGTTCCCGGGTTGTCTCTGGAAACACCATATATTTT. It specifies CASSSRVVSGNTIYF. The variable domain in full, completed from reference TRBV19 and TRBJ1-3, reads DGGITQSPKYLFRKEGQNVTLSCEQNLNHDAMYWYRQDPGQGLRLIYYSQIVNDFQKGDIAEGYSVSREKKESFPLTVTSAQKNPTAFYLCASSSRVVSGNTIYFGEGSWLTVV.

The chain employs TRBV19 and TRBJ1-6; D may be TRBD1 (5 bases). CDR1 LNHDA and CDR2 SQIVND come from the germline V gene (reference sequence). V lost 5 bases and J 2 bases, leaving 16 bases between the germline ends. The CDR3 runs 17 residues. The CDR3 loop reads CASSREARATYNSPLHF. The CDR3 DNA reads TGTGCCAGTAGTCGGGAGGCCAGGGCGACCTATAATTCACCCCTCCACTTT.

The genes are TRBV28 and TRBJ1-4; TRBD1 might be the D (6 bases). V was trimmed by 4 bases and J by 2 bases, leaving 11 bases between them. CDR3 length equals 15 residues. Germline CDR1 MDHEN, CDR2 SYDVKM. DNA of the CDR3: TGTGCCAGCAGTTCCCCAGGGGTGACTAATGAAAAACTGTTTTTT. It is translated as CASSSPGVTNEKLFF.

The chain combines TRBV5-1 with TRBJ1-4; D remains ambiguous. The V end lost 4 bases, the J end lost 7 bases, and 20 bases lay between the germline ends. The CDR3 extends over 16 amino acids. Germline V gives CDR1 SGHRS, CDR2 YFSETQ. DNA for the CDR3: TGCGCCAGCAGCCCCCTGGGAGACAATCTTATTGAAAAACTGTTTTTT. Encoded protein: CASSPLGDNLIEKLFF. The full variable domain, rest sourced from reference TRBV5-1 and TRBJ1-4, is KAGVTQTPRYLIKTRGQQVTLSCSPISGHRSVSWYQQTPGQGLQFLFEYFSETQRNKGNFPGRFSGRQFSNSRSEMNVSTLELGDSALYLCASSPLGDNLIEKLFFGSGTQLSVL.

This chain uses TRBV5-4 with TRBJ2-2; D is perhaps TRBD1 (5 bases). V was shortened by 0 bases and J by 7 bases, with 16 bases between the two germline ends. The CDR3 extends over 16 amino acids. The V gene's germline CDR1 is SGHNT and CDR2 YYREEE (reference sequence). CDR3 sequence (DNA): TGTGCCAGCAGCTTGGCCGGATCAGGGCGAAGCGGGGAGCTGTTTTTT. Its translation: CASSLAGSGRSGELFF.

In this sample, this clone turned up a few times. This chain connects TRBV7-2 to TRBJ1-5, with 9 bases aligning to TRBD1. The germline V gene has CDR1 SGHTA and CDR2 FQGNSA. Trimming took 5 bases from V and 4 from J; bases not matched to a gene: 12. The CDR3 spans 17 residues. CDR3 amino acids: CASSPYGQGIGNQPQHF. CDR3 DNA sequence: TGTGCCAGCAGCCCCTACGGACAGGGGATTGGGAATCAGCCCCAGCATTTT. Together with reference TRBV7-2 and TRBJ1-5, the CDR3 gives the full variable domain: GAGVSQSPSNKVTEKGKDVELRCDPISGHTALYWYRQSLGQGLEFLIYFQGNSAPDKSGLPSDRFSAERTGGSVSTLTIQRTQQEDSAVYLCASSPYGQGIGNQPQHFGDGTRLSIL.

V gene TRBV6-5 combines with J gene TRBJ1-3; D unclear. This CDR3 has 15 amino acids. V lost 0 bases to trimming and J lost 4 bases, with 10 bases between them. The germline V gene encodes CDR1 MNHEY and CDR2 SVGAGI. CDR3 DNA: TGTGCCAGCAGTTACTCGAGCTCGGGAGGAAACACCATATATTTT. Its protein is CASSYSSSGGNTIYF.

The V gene is TRBV19, the J gene TRBJ1-1; D gene ambiguous. The V and J ends lost 10 bases and 4 bases respectively, with 16 bases between them. Looked up from germline, CDR1 is LNHDA and CDR2 is SQIVND (reference sequence). The CDR3 length is 13 residues. The CDR3 loop is CATTDLRGTEAFF. The CDR3 coding sequence is TGTGCCACTACGGACCTGCGAGGCACTGAAGCTTTCTTT.

The rearrangement links TRBV14 to TRBJ2-2; 7 positions match TRBD1. V lost 5 bases and J lost 1; bases outside the gene matches: 13. Looked up from germline, CDR1 is SGHDN and CDR2 is FVKESK. This CDR3 contains 18 residues. The CDR3 loop is CASSSIHIDRVNTGELFF. CDR3 sequence (DNA): TGTGCCAGCAGCTCCATACACATTGACAGGGTGAACACCGGGGAGCTGTTTTTT. Full variable domain (rest looked up from reference TRBV14 and TRBJ2-2): EAGVTQFPSHSVIEKGQTVTLRCDPISGHDNLYWYRRVMGKEIKFLLHFVKESKQDESGMPNNRFLAERTGGTYSTLKVQPAELEDSGVYFCASSSIHIDRVNTGELFFGEGSRLTVL.

The CDR3 region is CASRRTGVRNTEAFF. In DNA form, the CDR3 reads TGTGCCAGCAGAAGGACAGGGGTTCGCAACACTGAAGCTTTCTTT. The gene calls are TRBV9 and TRBJ1-1, with 9 bases aligning to TRBD1. Unmatched junction bases numbered 7, after V lost 5 bases and J lost 2 bases. This CDR3 has 15 amino acids. CDR1 is SGDLS and CDR2 is YYNGEE in the germline V gene.

V is TRBV6-1 and J is TRBJ2-7, with D possibly TRBD1 on 6 matching bases. Trimming shortened V by 1 base and J by 6 bases, and 10 bases separated the two germline ends. Germline V gene sequence: CDR1 MNHNS, CDR2 SASEGT. The CDR3 has 13 amino acids. CDR3 sequence (DNA): TGTGCCAGCAGTGAAGGATCAGGGGTCGAGCAGTACTTC. Translated: CASSEGSGVEQYF.

This sequence joins TRBV29-1 and TRBJ1-5; D ambiguous. Deletions cut 4 bases from V and 9 bases from J, with 10 bases between. The CDR3 is 11 residues long. Per germline, CDR1 SQVTM and CDR2 ANQGSEA. The chain's CDR3 is CSVVWVRPQHF. The DNA of the CDR3 is TGCAGCGTTGTTTGGGTTCGGCCCCAGCATTTT.

This chain connects TRBV18 to TRBJ1-3, with TRBD1 matching 7 bases. Germline V CDR1 and CDR2: KGHSH, LQKENI. Trimming took 0 bases from V and 0 from J; bases not matched to a gene: 2. CDR3 length: 16 amino acids. The CDR3 region is CASSPPGQSSGNTIYF. The CDR3 bases are TGTGCCAGCTCACCACCGGGACAGAGCTCTGGAAACACCATATATTTT. Supplemented by reference TRBV18 and TRBJ1-3, the full variable domain reads NAGVMQNPRHLVRRRGQEARLRCSPMKGHSHVYWYRQLPEEGLKFMVYLQKENIIDESGMPKERFSAEFPKEGPSILRIQQVVRGDSAAYFCASSPPGQSSGNTIYFGEGSWLTVV.

The chain links TRBV6-5 to TRBJ1-2; TRBD1 might be the D (5 bases). Germline V lookup: CDR1 MNHEY, CDR2 SVGAGI. Trimming removed 0 bases from V and 5 bases from J, with 13 bases in between. This CDR3 has 15 residues. The CDR3 DNA follows: TGTGCCAGCAGTTACTCTTCGGGGCGGGGATATGGCTACACCTTC. Translated, it gives CASSYSSGRGYGYTF.

Comment on this clone: The identical CDR3 is also encoded by other nucleotide sequences in the sample. The chain links TRBV28 to TRBJ2-7, with D perhaps being TRBD1 or TRBD2 (5 bases each). CDR3 length: 13 residues. V gave up 2 bases and J gave up 3 bases, with 8 bases separating them. Germline-derived CDR1 and CDR2 are MDHEN and SYDVKM. CDR3 bases: TGTGCCAGCAGTTTAGGGGGTCACTACGAGCAGTACTTC. It codes for CASSLGGHYEQYF. Together with reference TRBV28 and TRBJ2-7, the CDR3 gives the full variable domain: DVKVTQSSRYLVKRTGEKVFLECVQDMDHENMFWYRQDPGLGLRLIYFSYDVKMKEKGDIPEGYSVSREKKERFSLILESASTNQTSMYLCASSLGGHYEQYFGPGTRLTVT.

V gene TRBV29-1 combines with J gene TRBJ1-2, with 9 bases lining up with TRBD1. Trimming cost V 3 bases and J 7 bases; bases outside gene matches: 9. CDR1 and CDR2 (germline): SQVTM, ANQGSEA. The CDR3 extends over 14 amino acids. CDR3 DNA sequence: TGCAGCGTTGAGTTACAGGGGGCAATCGGTGGCTACACCTTC. It encodes CSVELQGAIGGYTF.

V usage is TRBV4-1 and J usage is TRBJ2-1; 7 bases agree with TRBD2. The CDR3 extends over 15 amino acids. The junction had 8 bases not matched to a gene; V was cut back by 0 bases and J by 9 bases. Germline assignment: CDR1 MGHRA and CDR2 YSYEKL. The CDR3 spells CASSQDTAGRGEQFF. The CDR3 DNA is TGCGCCAGCAGCCAAGATACGGCAGGGAGGGGTGAGCAGTTCTTC.

The V call is TRBV6-2 or TRBV6-3, the J call TRBJ2-3; D gene ambiguous. The CDR3 loop spans 13 amino acids. In germline, CDR1 is MNHEY, CDR2 SVGEGT. V gave up 5 bases and J gave up 1 base, with 7 bases separating them. The CDR3 DNA is TGTGCCAGCAGTCCCCCAGGCACAGATACGCAGTATTTT. Protein sequence: CASSPPGTDTQYF.

V is TRBV4-2 and J is TRBJ1-3; a possible D gene is TRBD1 (5 bases). V shed 0 bases and J shed 3 bases, with 15 bases lying between them. Germline V gene data show CDR1 as LGHNA and CDR2 as YNFKEQ. CDR3 length: 17 residues. Here the CDR3 reads CASSQDRGRQLGNTIYF. The CDR3 nucleotides read TGTGCCAGCAGCCAAGATAGGGGACGACAACTTGGAAACACCATATATTTT.